This T cell receptor beta chain came from a study of shared clonotypes between healthy human individuals (dated by TCRdb to the early 2020s). Background on the whole study: The cohort included a few men and a couple of women between 18 and 49 years of age. For each donor, three plates each were used for CD4 naive and CD4 memory, two plates were used for CD8 naive, and one plate was used for CD8 memory. To estimate repertoire size and how much clonotype sharing occurs between individuals, the study deeply sequenced the blood TCR repertoires of roughly 5 healthy adults. To increase sequencing depth and limit assay-specific biases, TCR repertoire library preparation and sequencing were carried out by different laboratories using diverse techniques. Each donor's leukapheresis produced roughly between roughly 0.85 and 9 billion PBMCs. The paper's findings and limits, for the study overall: Only blood was sampled, and tissue TCR repertoires likely differ from those in blood. Rarefaction of sorted-subset datasets indicated incomplete sequencing despite the large sequencing depth. Because the study included a small number of donors, the genetic and exposure-history diversity represented was limited. Across several donors, about 5.2% of naive CD4, approximately 3.6% of naive CD8, around 2.1% of memory CD4, and approximately 0.42% of memory CD8 clonotypes were shared. Pairwise subsampling indicated that sequencing depth was expected to affect the degree of clonotype sharing among donors. Compared with non-shared clonotypes, the clonotypes found in all four sorted-subset donors had higher generation probabilities. Estimated clonotype richness was generally larger for naive than for memory subsets.

Using the deep immunoSEQ assay, multiplex PCR amplified TCR CDR3 regions from genomic DNA. Extracted genomic DNA from each cell subset was distributed evenly across all wells of several immunoSEQ 96-well plates, and each plate was treated as a replicate. For sorted subsets, roughly 0.2 ug genomic DNA, equal to 30,000 or so T cell genomes, was loaded into each replicate PCR. Purified libraries were measured with a Qubit 3.0 fluorometer, size-checked on a Bioanalyzer 2100, and measured again with the KAPA Library Quantification kit. Every immunoSEQ 96-well plate was sequenced on a dedicated single-read 150-cycle Illumina NextSeq 550 flow cell. The source study handled its data this way. The immunoSEQ output contained only junctional sequences without quality scores, so filtering could not match that applied to full-length reads. To assign V/J genes and CDR3, sequences were annotated using PyIR, a Python wrapper for IgBLAST v1.9, with IMGT germline references. Reads were filtered out if the reads had weak V/J assignments (E-value above 1e-6), no CDR3, stop codons, out-of-frame junctions, or ambiguous translated residues. A V3J clonotype was defined by an identical inferred V gene, J gene, and CDR3 amino acid sequence. To compute the percentage overlap between repertoires, the number of shared unique clonotypes was divided by the size of the smaller repertoire. Repertoire richness was assessed with RTK rarefaction, the Chao1 estimator, and Recon v2.1 estimates of unobserved clonotypes. OLGA was used to compute generation probabilities for all TCRbeta clonotypes that the gDNA method yielded from several donors. In its TCRdb copy, this immuneACCESS table keeps in-frame sequences only and misses some clones. Where compared with another copy, unresolved V genes explain less than half of these, and the others have no known cause. Clone size and V and J calls were adopted from that table, with D and trimming inferred from the DNA. The sample table holds 2 million to 2.5 million clones, of which more than 85% were seen once. 0.39% of the sample belongs to the ten largest clones.

Via the germline V gene (reference sequence), CDR1 is LNHNV and CDR2 YYDKDF. Compared with germline, V lacks 3 bases and J lacks 11 bases; bases without a gene match: 3. Counted from cysteine to phenylalanine, this CDR3 has 12 amino acids. Only the CDR3 portion is preserved as DNA: 36 bases, with reading frame beginning at the first base. The donors were healthy, HIV-negative adults with no recently reported acute infections or vaccinations. All donors were Caucasian adults living in Nashville, Tennessee, USA. CD4+ T cells were enriched by magnetic negative selection, after which naive cells were positively selected on CD45RA and the negative fraction was taken as the memory subset. Blood was collected by leukapheresis, and PBMCs were isolated by Ficoll-Histopaque density gradient centrifugation and then cryopreserved in liquid nitrogen vapor phase. Analytical flow cytometry was used to check the purity and quantity of every magnetically sorted T cell population. From each sorted fraction, genomic DNA was isolated and quantified by UV absorbance on a Nanodrop 2000c.

About this clone: This clone's antigen is unknown. Base qualities were left out, and no much larger clone turns up one base away.

This clonotype was sampled from a man between 18 and 35 years old in good health. Some clones in this sample may be carry-over from other donors' samples. The rearrangement joined TRBV15 to TRBJ2-3; 9 bases in between match TRBD2. The source material was naive CD4+ T cells from PBMCs. What this sample's cell subset or site label stands for: CD45RA+ positively selected. The base sequence is TGTGCCACCAGCAGCGGACTAGCGAAGCAGTATTTT. Its amino acids are CATSSGLAKQYF.